The rows below give T cell receptor beta chains drawn from one sample of a study of shared clonotypes between healthy human individuals. Measured with immunoSEQ multiplex PCR; TCRdb has only the in-frame clones, and not every one. The sample has about 590,000 clones; around 95% are singletons. Material: naive CD8+ T cells sorted from blood. Receptor source: a woman younger than 45 in good health. Both conserved end residues are part of each CDR3. D genes are given only for firm matches. A row's size may be missing; if present it is once, few, many or a size class.

j_gene | v_gene | d_gene | abundance | CDR3nt | CDR3aa
TRBJ1-3 | TRBV6-5 | NA | NA | TGTGCCAGCAGTTACCAGGGGTTCTCTTCTGGAAACACCATATATTTT | CASSYQGFSSGNTIYF
TRBJ1-1 | TRBV13 | NA | NA | TGTGCCAGCAGCTTAGGCCTTGTGGGTGACACTGAAGCTTTCTTT | CASSLGLVGDTEAFF
TRBJ2-3 | TRBV9 | TRBD2 | NA | TGTGCCAGCAGCGTAGAAGGGACTAGCGGGCCCCAGGATACGCAGTATTTT | CASSVEGTSGPQDTQYF
TRBJ2-1 | TRBV7-3 | NA | NA | TGTGCCAGCAGCCTGGATGGGACTGGTTGGGATGAGCAGTTCTTC | CASSLDGTGWDEQFF
TRBJ2-6 | TRBV27 | NA | NA | TGTGCCAGCAGGATCTCTGGGGCCAACGTCCTGACTTTC | CASRISGANVLTF
TRBJ2-1 | TRBV25-1 | TRBD2 | NA | TGTGCCAGCAGTGACCCGTCTAGCGGTACCTACAATGAGCAGTTCTTC | CASSDPSSGTYNEQFF
TRBJ2-7 | TRBV6-5 | TRBD2 | NA | TGTGCCAGCAGTTTAGCGGGAGTAGGAGAGCAGTACTTC | CASSLAGVGEQYF
TRBJ2-3 | TRBV2 | NA | NA | TGTGCCAGCAGTGACCTAGGACGGGAGTGGGCAGATACGCAGTATTTT | CASSDLGREWADTQYF
TRBJ2-3 | TRBV7-9 | NA | NA | TGTGCCAGCAGCTGGAGACAGTCTGATGGCACAGATACGCAGTATTTT | CASSWRQSDGTDTQYF
TRBJ1-4 | TRBV30 | NA | NA | TGTGCCTGGTCAATCCGCCCCCCTGAAAAACTGTTTTTT | CAWSIRPPEKLFF
TRBJ1-5 | TRBV9 | TRBD1 | NA | TGTGCCAGCACCCCCACCCGGGACAGCAAACATAGCAATCAGCCCCAGCATTTT | CASTPTRDSKHSNQPQHF
TRBJ2-7 | TRBV5-8 | NA | few | TGTGCCAGCAGCCCGACAGGTAGCTCCTACGAGCAGTACTTC | CASSPTGSSYEQYF
TRBJ1-5 | TRBV28 | TRBD1 | few | TGTGCCAGCAGTTTAGGGACAGGGAATCAGCCCCAGCATTTT | CASSLGTGNQPQHF
TRBJ1-2 | TRBV6-7 | TRBD1 | NA | TGTGCCAGCAGTTACCGGGAGGGGGCGCCTGGCTACACCTTC | CASSYREGAPGYTF
TRBJ1-3 | TRBV6-1 | NA | NA | TGTGCCAGCAGTGAACGATCGCCCTCTGGAAACACCATATATTTT | CASSERSPSGNTIYF
TRBJ1-6 | TRBV6-5 | NA | NA | TGTGCCAGCAGTTACATAAGCCGGAGTTCACCCCTCCACTTT | CASSYISRSSPLHF
TRBJ2-1 | TRBV9 | NA | NA | TGTGCCAGCAGCGTAGAAGGACTGGTATACAATGAGCAGTTCTTC | CASSVEGLVYNEQFF
TRBJ2-1 | TRBV29-1 | TRBD2 | NA | TGCAGCGTTGAAGACCGAGGGACTAGCGGGAAGAGCTCCTACAATGAGCAGTTCTTC | CSVEDRGTSGKSSYNEQFF
TRBJ2-1 | TRBV6-5 | TRBD1 | NA | TGTGCCAGCAGTTACTCCGTCGGGACAGAGTACAATGAGCAGTTCTTC | CASSYSVGTEYNEQFF
TRBJ2-7 | TRBV2 | TRBD2 | NA | TGTGCCAGCAGCTTGAGCGGACTAGCGGGCTACGAGCAGTACTTC | CASSLSGLAGYEQYF
TRBJ2-7 | TRBV27 | TRBD1 | NA | TGTGTCTCCCAGCGACAGGGGGTCTCCTACGAGCAGTACTTC | CVSQRQGVSYEQYF
TRBJ2-7 | TRBV6-4 | NA | NA | TGTGCCAGCAGCCCGCCCCCTGACTGGCTGCCTACCTACGAGCAGTACTTC | CASSPPPDWLPTYEQYF
TRBJ1-1 | TRBV7-9 | NA | NA | TGTGCCAGCAGCCCTATCGGGGTGAACACTGAAGCTTTCTTT | CASSPIGVNTEAFF
TRBJ1-3 | TRBV7-9 | NA | once | TGTGCCAGCAGCCCGCGCCCCCGCGGAAACCAGGATGGAAACACCATATATTTT | CASSPRPRGNQDGNTIYF
TRBJ2-7 | TRBV6-1 | NA | once | TGTGCCAGCAGTGAAACCGGGACAATGACCCACGAGCAGTACTTC | CASSETGTMTHEQYF
TRBJ1-1 | TRBV7-2 | NA | once | TGTGCCAGCAGCTTTGGGTTGGGAAACACTGAAGCTTTCTTT | CASSFGLGNTEAFF
TRBJ1-5 | TRBV19 | NA | NA | TGTGCCAGTAGCACCTGGGGGGGAAGCAATCAGCCCCAGCATTTT | CASSTWGGSNQPQHF
TRBJ1-5 | TRBV6-1 | NA | once | TGTGCCAGCAGTGAAAGGTCAGCACTTAGCAATCAGCCCCAGCATTTT | CASSERSALSNQPQHF
TRBJ2-5 | TRBV7-9 | NA | NA | TGTGCCAGCAGCCGCCATTGGACAGACCAAGAGACCCAGTACTTC | CASSRHWTDQETQYF
TRBJ2-2 | TRBV2 | NA | NA | TGTGCCAGCAGTGAAAATACGGAACCCACATACTACACCGGGGAGCTGTTTTTT | CASSENTEPTYYTGELFF
TRBJ1-6 | TRBV30 | NA | NA | TGTGCCTGGAGTGTGGTCGACAGCTCCTATAATTCACCCCTCCACTTT | CAWSVVDSSYNSPLHF
TRBJ1-2 | TRBV29-1 | NA | NA | TGCAGCGTTGATGGGAATGTTAGGGTAGACTCAGGGTATAACTATGGCTACACCTTC | CSVDGNVRVDSGYNYGYTF
TRBJ2-1 | TRBV27 | TRBD2 | once | TGTGCCAGCAGGCCTAGCGGGAGGGCCGATGAGCAGTTCTTC | CASRPSGRADEQFF
TRBJ1-1 | TRBV5-1 | NA | once | TGCGCCAGCAGCCTGACAAGGTTTGACACTGAAGCTTTCTTT | CASSLTRFDTEAFF
TRBJ1-2 | TRBV5-1 | NA | NA | TGCGCCAGCAGCAGGATGGACTATGGCTACACCTTC | CASSRMDYGYTF
TRBJ1-2 | TRBV5-4 | TRBD1 | NA | TGTGCCAGCAGCTTACAGGGGGCGATCTATGGCTACACCTTC | CASSLQGAIYGYTF
TRBJ1-2 | TRBV27 | TRBD1 | once | TGTGCCAGCAGTCCATCGACGGGACAGGGGATTGTTGATGGCTACACCTTC | CASSPSTGQGIVDGYTF
TRBJ2-3 | TRBV13 | NA | once | TGTGCCAGCAGCTTAGGGATCTCTCCCTCTACGCAGTATTTT | CASSLGISPSTQYF
TRBJ1-5 | TRBV7-9 | NA | NA | TGTGCCAGCAGCATAAGCAATCAGCCCCAGCATTTT | CASSISNQPQHF
TRBJ1-1 | TRBV9 | NA | NA | TGTGCCAGCACCACCGGGGGGGGGTTCAGCACTGAAGCTTTCTTT | CASTTGGGFSTEAFF
TRBJ2-1 | TRBV28 | NA | NA | TGTGCCAGCAGTTTAAGGTTCGACTACCAGGGAACCAATGAGCAGTTCTTC | CASSLRFDYQGTNEQFF
TRBJ2-1 | TRBV23-1 | TRBD2 | NA | TGCGCCAGCAGTCAATCAAGGGGCTTAGCGGGAGATCACAATGAGCAGTTCTTC | CASSQSRGLAGDHNEQFF
TRBJ2-3 | TRBV27 | TRBD2 | NA | TGTGCCAGCAGTCCCGGACTAGCGGGAGCGGGAGATACGCAGTATTTT | CASSPGLAGAGDTQYF
TRBJ2-1 | TRBV6-1 | NA | NA | TGTGCCAGCAGCACCCTCAGCCACTACAATGAGCAGTTCTTC | CASSTLSHYNEQFF
TRBJ2-7 | TRBV13 | TRBD2 | NA | TGTGCCAGCAGCCTCGCTGGGGGACTAGCGGGTTACGAGCAGTACTTC | CASSLAGGLAGYEQYF
TRBJ1-1 | TRBV6-1 | TRBD1 | NA | TGTGCCAGCAGTGAGACCGGGACAGGGTCGGCTGAAGCTTTCTTT | CASSETGTGSAEAFF